The TCR beta chain under discussion was sequenced for a study of Graves' ophthalmopathy and Graves' hyperthyroidism. This clonotype occurred many times. Its antigen is unknown. Fresh peripheral blood (about 10 ml) yielded the PBMCs. Regarding the study as a whole: For separating ophthalmopathy from stable hyperthyroidism, a 13-signature model gave less than 90% sensitivity and about 82% specificity.

Trimming stripped 10 bases from V and 7 bases from J, with 20 bases between. The CDR3 has 13 amino acids. Germline CDR1 MNHEY, CDR2 SMNVEV (reference sequence). RNA transcripts provided the template for amplifying TCR beta CDR3 regions. RT-PCR was first run with HTBI primers, then multiplex PCR in a second round. TCRdb reanalysed the multiplex PCR reads using MiXCR and keeps one entry per CDR3 protein. The sample records approximately 160,000 distinct CDR3 sequences, 30% to 45% being singletons. This receptor was obtained from a woman between 40 and 50 years old with Graves' ophthalmopathy. V usage is TRBV27 and J usage is TRBJ2-7; either TRBD1 or TRBD2 may supply D (5 bases each). Sequencing input: peripheral blood. The CDR3, as DNA: TGTGCCACCAGATACGGAGGACATAAAGAGCAGTACTTC. The encoded protein is CATRYGGHKEQYF.